This TCR beta chain was captured in a study of tumor-infiltrating lymphocytes in primary liver carcinoma. In the study overall: The cohort consisted of patients whose primary liver carcinoma was surgically resected. Study outcomes and limitations: Tumors carried a top-250-clone fraction significantly exceeding that of blood (p = 0.039).

Priming with a constant-region primer yielded TCR beta cDNA from about 450 ng total RNA. Construction of TCR beta libraries relied on three successive nested multiplex PCR rounds employing slightly modified ARM-PCR. Both of the initial two PCR rounds ran for roughly 11 cycles and employed TRBV1-TRBV30 forward primers alongside a C-beta reverse primer. MiXCR was run by TCRdb on the multiplex PCR reads, yielding one entry per CDR3 protein. The sample includes about 310,000 distinct CDR3 sequences, around three fifths seen only once; the top ten take roughly 9%. The CDR3 has 15 amino acids. J gave up 0 bases and V 5 bases, and 6 bases lay outside the gene matches. Germline assignment: CDR1 MDHEN and CDR2 SYDVKM. As regards this clonotype: Antigen: not known.

The authors took blood RNA from unsorted whole blood and also extracted germline DNA. Those patients suffered from chronic HBV infection and were treatment-naive. Before the surgical procedure, four milliliters of peripheral blood were collected. The sequence was obtained from a man in his forties with primary liver carcinoma and hepatitis B virus infection. The rearrangement joins TRBV28 to TRBJ1-1, with 7 bases lining up with TRBD1. The sample was peripheral blood. CDR3 DNA: TGTGCCAGCAGTACGCCACAGGGGATGAACACTGAAGCTTTCTTT. Translating gives CASSTPQGMNTEAFF.